This T cell receptor (beta chain) was found in a study of shared clonotypes between healthy human individuals (TCRdb year 2020). With regard to the full study: The cohort comprised a couple of women and a few men aged 18 to 49 years. Between about 0.9 and 9 billion PBMCs per donor were obtained by leukapheresis. Blood TCR repertoires of about 5 healthy adults were deeply sequenced to estimate repertoire size and the extent of clonotype sharing between individuals. To increase sequencing depth and limit assay-specific biases, different laboratories used diverse techniques to prepare libraries and sequence TCR repertoires. For each donor, CD4 naive and CD4 memory were each given three plates, CD8 naive was given two plates, and CD8 memory was given one plate. The investigation overall reported the following: Even with the large sequencing depth, rarefaction of the sorted-subset datasets indicated that sequencing was incomplete. Estimated clonotype richness was generally larger for naive than for memory subsets. Higher generation probabilities were observed for clonotypes shared by all four sorted-subset donors than for non-shared clonotypes. Pairwise subsampling indicated that sequencing depth was expected to affect the degree of clonotype sharing among donors. Sampling was limited to blood, and TCR repertoires in tissue likely differ from TCR repertoires in blood. Because the study included only a small number of donors, the genetic and exposure-history diversity represented was limited. About 4.5% of naive CD4, around 3.6% of naive CD8, about 2.1% of memory CD4, and less than 0.45% of memory CD8 clonotypes were shared across four donors.

The donors were healthy, HIV-negative adults with no recently reported acute infections or vaccinations. Every donor was a Caucasian adult residing in Nashville, Tennessee, USA. CD4+ T cells were enriched by magnetic negative selection, after which naive cells were positively selected on CD45RA and the negative fraction was taken as the memory subset. Blood was obtained by leukapheresis, after which PBMCs were separated by Ficoll-Histopaque density gradient centrifugation and cryopreserved in liquid nitrogen vapor phase. Purity and quantity of every magnetically sorted T cell population were checked by analytical flow cytometry. Genomic DNA was isolated from each sorted fraction and quantified by UV absorbance on a Nanodrop 2000c. Inclusive of the bounding cysteine and phenylalanine, the CDR3 is 14 residues long. Only the CDR3 DNA is retained, 42 bases long and in frame from the first base. V and J lose 6 bases and 5 bases, and a span of 14 bases separates them. CDR1 and CDR2, per the germline V gene, are MNHEY and SVGAGI.

Using the deep immunoSEQ assay, multiplex PCR amplified TCR CDR3 regions from genomic DNA. Genomic DNA extracted from each cell subset was distributed evenly over all wells of several immunoSEQ 96-well plates, and each plate served as one replicate. Each replicate PCR for sorted subsets received around 210 ng genomic DNA, equal to about 30,000 T cell genomes. The purified libraries were quantified using a Qubit 3.0 fluorometer, sized with a Bioanalyzer 2100, and then quantified again using the KAPA Library Quantification kit. A separate single-read 150-cycle Illumina NextSeq 550 flow cell was used to sequence each immunoSEQ 96-well plate. The paper's data handling went like this. Because the immunoSEQ output held only junctional sequences and lacked quality scores, the filtering could not match the filtering applied to full-length reads. Sequences were annotated with PyIR, a Python wrapper for IgBLAST v1.9, and V/J genes and CDR3 were assigned using IMGT germline references. Reads with weak V/J assignments (E-value above 1e-6), missing CDR3, stop codons, out-of-frame junctions, or ambiguous translated residues were removed. V3J clonotypes were defined by identical inferred V gene, J gene, and CDR3 amino acid sequence. The percentage overlap between two repertoires was calculated by dividing the number of shared unique clonotypes by the size of the smaller repertoire. Repertoire richness was assessed with RTK rarefaction, the Chao1 estimator, and Recon v2.1 estimates of unobserved clonotypes. OLGA was used to compute generation probabilities for all TCRbeta clonotypes that the gDNA method yielded from a handful of donors. TCRdb carries this immuneACCESS record with in-frame sequences only. Its versions omit some clonotypes, under half of them owing to an unresolved V gene in the studies checked, with the rest unexplained. Clone size and V and J calls were adopted from that table, with D and trimming inferred from the DNA. Across this sample there are approximately 1.1 million clones, with about 80% seen only once. The ten largest clones take up roughly 0.56% of the sample.

A note on this clone: Its cognate antigen has yet to be identified. Base qualities are missing; no much larger clone stands one base away.

Rearrangement joined TRBV6-5 to TRBJ1-5; TRBD1 is a weak D gene call, 6 bases matching. The origin of this receptor is a man between 18 and 35 years old in good health. Some clones in this sample may be carry-over from other donors' samples. Sequenced input: memory CD4+ T cells from PBMCs. The cell subset or site label corresponds to: CD45RA-negative fraction. The CDR3: CASSQQGPHQPQHF. Read as DNA, the sequence is TGTGCCAGCAGCCAACAGGGTCCCCATCAGCCCCAGCATTTT.